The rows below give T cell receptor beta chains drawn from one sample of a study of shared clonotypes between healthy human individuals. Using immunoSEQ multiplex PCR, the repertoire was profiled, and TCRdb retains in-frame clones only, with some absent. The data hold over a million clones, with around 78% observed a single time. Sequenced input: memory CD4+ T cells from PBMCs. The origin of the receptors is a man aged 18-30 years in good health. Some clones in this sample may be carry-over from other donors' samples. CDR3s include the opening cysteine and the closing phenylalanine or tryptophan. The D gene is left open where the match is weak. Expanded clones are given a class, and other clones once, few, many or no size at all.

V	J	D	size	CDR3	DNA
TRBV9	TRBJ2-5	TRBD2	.	CASSVVGLAGETQYF	TGTGCCAGCAGCGTAGTGGGGTTAGCGGGAGAGACCCAGTACTTC
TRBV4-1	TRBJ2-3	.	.	CASSQEGAGDGDTQYF	TGCGCCAGCAGCCAGGAAGGGGCAGGGGATGGAGATACGCAGTATTTT
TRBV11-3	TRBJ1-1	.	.	CASSLSGTEAFF	TGTGCCAGCAGCTTATCTGGCACTGAAGCTTTCTTT
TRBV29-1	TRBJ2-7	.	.	CSVGADTTAYEQYF	TGCAGCGTTGGGGCGGACACTACAGCCTACGAGCAGTACTTC
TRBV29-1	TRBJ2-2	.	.	CSVWKHTGELFF	TGCAGCGTTTGGAAGCACACCGGGGAGCTGTTTTTT
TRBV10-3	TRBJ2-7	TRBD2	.	CATRLAGAYEQYF	TGTGCCACCAGACTAGCGGGAGCCTACGAGCAGTACTTC
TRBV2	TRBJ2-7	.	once	CASSEVPGTEQYF	TGTGCCAGCAGTGAAGTCCCAGGGACCGAGCAGTACTTC
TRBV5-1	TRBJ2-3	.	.	CASSLGPFRTDTQYF	TGCGCCAGCAGCCTGGGACCGTTTCGCACAGATACGCAGTATTTT
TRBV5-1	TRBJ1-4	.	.	CASSSTPGTKEKLFF	TGCGCCAGCAGCTCCACCCCCGGGACGAAGGAAAAACTGTTTTTT
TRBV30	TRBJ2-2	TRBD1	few	CAWSDQGADAGELFF	TGTGCCTGGAGTGACCAGGGGGCGGACGCCGGGGAGCTGTTTTTT
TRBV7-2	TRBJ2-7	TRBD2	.	CASSPSGRAGEQYF	TGTGCCAGCAGTCCAAGCGGGAGGGCAGGCGAGCAGTACTTC
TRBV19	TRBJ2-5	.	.	CASSPNPSPETQYF	TGTGCCAGTAGTCCCAACCCGTCCCCTGAGACCCAGTACTTC
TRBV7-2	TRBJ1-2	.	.	CASSLWTADNYGYTF	TGTGCCAGCAGCTTATGGACAGCCGATAACTATGGCTACACCTTC
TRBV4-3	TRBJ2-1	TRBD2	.	CASSQERGSYEQFF	TGCGCCAGCAGCCAAGAACGCGGGAGTTATGAGCAGTTCTTC
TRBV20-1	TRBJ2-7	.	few	CSARAPYEQYF	TGCAGTGCTAGAGCCCCTTACGAGCAGTACTTC
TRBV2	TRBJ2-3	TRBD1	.	CASRPEQGRADTQYF	TGTGCCAGCAGACCTGAACAGGGGCGAGCAGATACGCAGTATTTT
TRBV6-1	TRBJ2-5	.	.	CASSETRAEETQYF	TGTGCCAGCAGTGAAACCCGGGCTGAAGAGACCCAGTACTTC
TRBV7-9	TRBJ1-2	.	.	CASSPTGTYGYTF	TGTGCCAGCAGCCCCACAGGGACCTATGGCTACACCTTC
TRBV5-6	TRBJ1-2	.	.	CASSFYPQGWNYGYTF	TGTGCCAGCAGCTTCTATCCCCAGGGCTGGAACTATGGCTACACCTTC
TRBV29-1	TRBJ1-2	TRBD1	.	CSVELWQGDFGYTF	TGCAGCGTTGAACTCTGGCAGGGGGATTTTGGCTACACCTTC
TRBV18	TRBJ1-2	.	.	CATHLTGGNYGYTF	TGTGCCACCCACTTGACGGGTGGCAACTATGGCTACACCTTC
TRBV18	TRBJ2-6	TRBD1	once	CASSQGTASGANVLTF	TGTGCCAGCTCACAAGGGACAGCATCTGGGGCCAACGTCCTGACTTTC
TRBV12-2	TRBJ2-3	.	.	CASICTGVVTDTQYF	TGTGCAAGTATTTGCACGGGAGTTGTGACAGATACGCAGTATTTT
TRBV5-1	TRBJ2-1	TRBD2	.	CASSLGTSGRSNEQFF	TGCGCCAGCAGCTTGGGTACTAGCGGGAGATCAAATGAGCAGTTCTTC
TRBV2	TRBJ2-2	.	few	CASSDWAGPSNTGELFF	TGTGCCAGCAGTGATTGGGCAGGGCCCTCGAACACCGGGGAGCTGTTTTTT
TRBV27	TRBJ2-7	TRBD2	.	CASSLYFRGLAGADPYEQYF	TGTGCCAGCAGTTTATATTTTCGCGGACTAGCGGGAGCCGACCCCTACGAGCAGTACTTC